This TCR beta chain was retrieved from a study of T cells in Graves' hyperthyroidism and ophthalmopathy. Study-wide results and limits: The blood repertoire included most of the expanded thyroid clonotypes above 0.001. Stable hyperthyroidism was told apart from ophthalmopathy by a model built on 13 V-J features. Progression to ophthalmopathy was predicted a median of about 6.6 months early.

Researchers amplified the TCR beta CDR3 regions from RNA transcripts. Initially, a first-round RT-PCR of the TCR CDR3 employed the HTBI primer set. TCRdb used MiXCR to reprocess the multiplex PCR reads, holding one entry per CDR3 protein. Found here are hundreds of thousands of distinct CDR3 sequences, around 20% of them singletons; the top ten hold about 34%. At least 3 on the Clinical Activity Score was recorded for ophthalmopathy patients, who also had NOSPECS grade at least 4 and duration under 3 months. Germline-derived CDR1 and CDR2 are SEHNR and FQNEAQ (reference sequence). The CDR3 sequence is 15 residues long. V was pared by 4 bases and J by 2 bases, with 3 bases of the junction left unmatched. This clonotype was counted between two and nine times. Its antigen is as yet unknown.

This clonotype was obtained from a man aged 25 to 40 with Graves' ophthalmopathy. The chain uses TRBV7-9 and TRBJ1-2; TRBD1 matches 11 bases. The specimen sequenced was blood. DNA for the CDR3: TGTGCCAGCAGCTGGGGGACAGGGGGAAACTATGGCTACACCTTC. This sequence encodes CASSWGTGGNYGYTF.